This TCR beta chain comes out of a study of molecular identifiers for immune sequencing clone quantification. Germline V gene data show CDR1 as SQVTM and CDR2 as ANQGSEA. The CDR3 covers 15 residues. The V and J ends lost 8 bases and 5 bases, in that order; junction bases with no gene match: 9. A remark on this clonotype: Antigen unknown.

Study observations and caveats: More than 800,000 naive cells reportedly did not prevent detection of spiked Jurkat TCR RNA from one cell.

TCRdb processed the PCR reads anew with MiXCR; each CDR3 protein has one entry. The data contain about 630,000 distinct CDR3 sequences, around 25% of them singletons. This TCR derives from a human donor in good health. Some libraries in this study had Jurkat cell RNA spiked in. The material sequenced was naive CD8+ T cells from blood, with Jurkat cell RNA spiked in. The subset was: FACS-sorted CD8+CD4-CCR7+CD45RA+ naive T cells. The rearrangement joins TRBV29-1 to TRBJ2-1, with TRBD2 identical over 13 bases. CDR3 DNA sequence: TGCAGCCAATCGACGGGACTAGCGGGAAACAATGAGCAGTTCTTC. Protein product: CSQSTGLAGNNEQFF.